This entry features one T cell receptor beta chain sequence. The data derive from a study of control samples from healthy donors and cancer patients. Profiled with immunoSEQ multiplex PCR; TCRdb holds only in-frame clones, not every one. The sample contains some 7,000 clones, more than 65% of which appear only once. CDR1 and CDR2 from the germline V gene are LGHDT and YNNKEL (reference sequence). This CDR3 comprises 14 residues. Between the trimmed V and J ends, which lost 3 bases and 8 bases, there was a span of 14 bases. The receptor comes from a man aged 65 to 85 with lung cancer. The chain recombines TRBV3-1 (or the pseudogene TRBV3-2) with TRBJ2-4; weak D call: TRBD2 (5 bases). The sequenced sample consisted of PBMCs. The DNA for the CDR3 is TGTGCCAGCAGCCAGGGTAGCGCAGGTTACATTCAGTACTTC. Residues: CASSQGSAGYIQYF.